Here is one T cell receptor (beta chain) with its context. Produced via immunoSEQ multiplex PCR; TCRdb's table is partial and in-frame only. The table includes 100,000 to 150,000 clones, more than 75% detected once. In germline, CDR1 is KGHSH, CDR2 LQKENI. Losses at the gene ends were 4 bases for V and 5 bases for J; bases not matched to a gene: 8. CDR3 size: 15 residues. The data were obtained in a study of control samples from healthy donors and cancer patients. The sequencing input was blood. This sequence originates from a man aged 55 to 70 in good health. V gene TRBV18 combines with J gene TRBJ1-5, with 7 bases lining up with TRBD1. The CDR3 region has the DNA TGTGCCAGCTCACAAAATCAGGGGGTGGATCAGCCCCAGCATTTT. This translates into CASSQNQGVDQPQHF.